This TCR beta chain was identified during a study of regulatory T cells in long-lasting Graves disease. General study results and limits: TRBV28, TRBJ1-2 and TRBJ2-5 were favored in persistent disease. Accuracy might have suffered from few samples. TCR diversity was lower in persistent Graves' patients (versus newly diagnosed ones).

This clonotype was seen a handful of times. Its target is not known. Arm-PCR of CDR3 regions and iRepertoire HTBI primers were the basis on which TCR beta libraries were built. TCRdb recomputed calls from the multiplex PCR reads with MiXCR, one row per CDR3 protein. The data contain around 400,000 distinct CDR3 sequences, about 15% of them singletons. V lost 4 bases, J lost 8 bases, and 12 bases lay in between. This CDR3 has 13 amino acids. Looked up from germline, CDR1 is SGHTA and CDR2 is FQGTGA. Time point defined: newly diagnosed GD, antithyroid drugs for less than 3 months. The TCR library was made from RNA extracted from PBMCs. The same data also contributed to another study, on T cells in Graves' hyperthyroidism and ophthalmopathy. From that second work: An absence of ophthalmopathy progression within 18 months meant stable Graves' hyperthyroidism.

This sequence originates from a woman aged 40 to 49 with Graves disease. The sample consisted of peripheral blood mononuclear cells (PBMCs), taken at new diagnosis, from a patient treated with antithyroid drugs. V and J are TRBV7-3 and TRBJ2-1; TRBD2 is a possible D gene (5 bases). The CDR3 DNA reads TGTGCCAGCAGCTCCATCCTGGAGGATGAGCAGTTCTTC. This sequence encodes CASSSILEDEQFF.